The 23 T cell receptor beta chains reported below all come from one sample, sequenced in a study of T-cell memory formation after mild COVID-19. TCRdb reprocessed the 5' RACE reads with MiXCR, giving one entry per CDR3 protein. The sample has 200,000 to 250,000 distinct CDR3 sequences, over 9.5% seen once. Sequenced material: PBMCs or a T cell subset sorted from them (not recorded which). These receptors all stem from a man in his late teens or twenties who had mild COVID-19 (a few samples of this study predate the infection). Cell type and time point are not known.

The sample holds many counts of this clonotype. The J gene is TRBJ2-5, the V gene TRBV14; 12 nucleotides match TRBD1. The CDR3 runs to 17 residues. Germline V gene sequence: CDR1 SGHDN, CDR2 FVKESK. The junction had 10 bases not matched to a gene; V was cut back by 2 bases and J by 6 bases. The CDR3 sequence is CASSQPAGTGGEKTQYF. The CDR3 coding sequence is TGTGCCAGCAGCCAACCTGCCGGGACAGGGGGCGAAAAGACCCAGTACTTC.

As for this clonotype: The missing conserved phenylalanine or tryptophan at the end of this CDR3 makes a read error likely. V and J are TRBV4-1 and TRBJ1-5, with D perhaps matching TRBD1 (5 bases). Trimming removed 2 bases from V and 2 bases from J, with 19 bases in between. The CDR3 length is 18 residues. Germline CDR1 MGHRA, CDR2 YSYEKL. The CDR3 DNA follows: TGCGCCAGCAGCCAAAATCCCCCCCCCCAGGGTCGCAATCAGCCCCAGCATATT. Its protein product is CASSQNPPPQGRNQPQHI.

In this sample, this clonotype turned up a few times. The V gene is TRBV5-1, the J gene TRBJ2-3, with 8 bases aligning to TRBD2. Germline V gene data show CDR1 as SGHRS and CDR2 as YFSETQ. V dropped 0 bases and J dropped 6; count of bases not matched to a gene: 12. The CDR3 is made up of 17 amino acids. This CDR3 is CASSLASSGDLRDTQYF. In DNA, the CDR3 is TGCGCCAGCAGCTTGGCCAGTAGCGGGGACCTCAGGGATACGCAGTATTTT. Full variable domain (rest looked up from reference TRBV5-1 and TRBJ2-3): KAGVTQTPRYLIKTRGQQVTLSCSPISGHRSVSWYQQTPGQGLQFLFEYFSETQRNKGNFPGRFSGRQFSNSRSEMNVSTLELGDSALYLCASSLASSGDLRDTQYFGPGTRLTVL.

This clonotype was observed a few times. The V and J genes are TRBV11-3 and TRBJ1-1; unclear D gene. Germline CDR1 and CDR2: SGHNT and YENEEA. The CDR3 runs to 12 residues. Trimming stripped 9 bases from V and 1 base from J, with 9 bases between. The CDR3 spells CARSVPNTEAFF. The CDR3 bases are TGTGCCAGGTCGGTCCCGAACACTGAAGCTTTCTTT.

Ten or more counts support this clonotype. As DNA, the CDR3 is TGTGCCAGCAGTTATCTTAGCGGTGGAGACCACAATGAGCAGTTCTTC. Translated, it gives CASSYLSGGDHNEQFF. This chain joins TRBV7-2 and TRBJ2-1; maybe TRBD2 (6 bases). Germline CDR1 SGHTA, CDR2 FQGNSA. The ends were cut back, 6 bases at V and 5 bases at J, with 20 bases in the middle. The CDR3 is 16 residues long.

The rearrangement joins TRBV20-1 to TRBJ2-3; TRBD2 matches 9 bases. Looked up from germline, CDR1 is DFQATT and CDR2 is SNEGSKA (reference sequence). V gave up 6 bases and J gave up 1 base; unmatched junction bases: 5. CDR3 length: 14 amino acids. The CDR3 bases are TGCAGTGCGCGGCAGCGGGGGGGCACAGATACGCAGTATTTT. Translating it yields CSARQRGGTDTQYF.

This clonotype was detected ten times or more. The rearrangement uses TRBV7-3 and TRBJ2-4; D remains ambiguous. Germline V CDR1 and CDR2: SGHTA, FQGTGA. V lost 0 bases and J lost 8, with 5 bases in between. The length of the CDR3 is 12 residues. CDR3 sequence: CASSLTWDIQYF. CDR3 coding DNA: TGTGCCAGCAGCTTAACTTGGGACATTCAGTACTTC.

This clonotype was seen only once. The chain employs TRBV12-3 or TRBV12-4 and TRBJ1-1; D is ambiguous. This CDR3 region has 13 residues. The germline V and J ends were trimmed by 5 bases and 1 base, with 8 bases remaining between them. CDR3 in DNA: TGTGCCAGCAGTGCACAGAGGAACACTGAAGCTTTCTTT. It translates to CASSAQRNTEAFF.

The chain recombines TRBV2 with TRBJ2-3; D is possibly TRBD2 (7 bases). Trimming removed 6 bases at V and 4 bases at J, with 23 bases between. Germline CDR1 is SNHLY and CDR2 is FYNNEI. The CDR3 is 17 residues long. The CDR3 here is CASSRLLGGAGPDTQYF. The CDR3 bases are TGTGCCAGCAGCCGTTTACTAGGGGGGGCGGGACCAGATACGCAGTATTTT.

This clonotype was found a few times. The J gene is TRBJ1-1, the V gene TRBV12-5; the match to TRBD1 covers 7 bases. The CDR3 has 13 residues. J was trimmed by 5 bases and V by 10 bases; bases with no gene match: 10. The germline V gene has CDR1 LGHNT and CDR2 FRNRAP. DNA for the CDR3: TGTGCTATCCTAGAGGGGGCCGGTACTGAAGCTTTCTTT. It encodes CAILEGAGTEAFF.

In this sample, this clonotype turned up a few times. This chain joins TRBV6-2 or TRBV6-3 and TRBJ1-5; D is undetermined. Germline CDR1 is MNHEY and CDR2 is SVGEGT. Trimming removed 0 bases from V and 7 bases from J, with 7 bases in between. The CDR3 covers 13 residues. In DNA form, the CDR3 reads TGTGCCAGCAGTTACTCGACTTACCAGCCCCAGCATTTT. Residues: CASSYSTYQPQHF.

The rearrangement uses TRBV5-1 and TRBJ2-7; 13 bases are shared with TRBD2. The CDR3 runs 15 residues. The trim removed 2 bases at V and 3 bases at J, leaving 2 bases unmatched. The V gene's germline CDR1 is SGHRS and CDR2 YFSETQ. DNA of the CDR3: TGCGCCAGCAGCTTACGGACTAGCGGGGGCTACGAGCAGTACTTC. This gives the protein CASSLRTSGGYEQYF. Full variable domain (rest looked up from reference TRBV5-1 and TRBJ2-7): KAGVTQTPRYLIKTRGQQVTLSCSPISGHRSVSWYQQTPGQGLQFLFEYFSETQRNKGNFPGRFSGRQFSNSRSEMNVSTLELGDSALYLCASSLRTSGGYEQYFGPGTRLTVT.

V gene TRBV5-1 combines with J gene TRBJ2-6; D may be TRBD2 (5 bases). CDR3 length equals 17 residues. Per germline, CDR1 SGHRS and CDR2 YFSETQ. V lost 3 bases to trimming and J lost 1 base, with 14 bases between them. The DNA of the CDR3 is TGCGCCAGCAGCTCGTTCGGGAAACCATCTGGGGCCAACGTCCTGACTTTC. Protein sequence: CASSSFGKPSGANVLTF.

This clonotype was detected a few times. The chain joins TRBV14 to TRBJ1-1; the D gene is possibly TRBD1 (5 bases). The CDR3 covers 15 residues. V lost 1 base and J lost 1, with 10 bases in between. CDR1 SGHDN and CDR2 FVKESK come from the germline V gene. CDR3 in amino acids: CASSQGLGPNTEAFF. DNA of the CDR3: TGTGCCAGCAGCCAAGGATTGGGGCCGAACACTGAAGCTTTCTTT.

This clonotype appeared a few times. The rearrangement uses TRBV4-3 and TRBJ2-1; 7 bases are a match to TRBD2. V trimming: 5 bases; J trimming: 2 bases; junction bases outside the gene matches: 6. The CDR3 has 15 residues. From germline, CDR1 is LGHNA and CDR2 YSLEER. This chain's CDR3 is CASSSGGGTYNEQFF. Written as DNA, the CDR3 is TGCGCCAGCAGCTCTGGGGGGGGAACCTACAATGAGCAGTTCTTC.

This clonotype showed up many times. The V gene is TRBV5-1, the J gene TRBJ1-1, with TRBD1 matching over 8 bases. V was clipped by 4 bases and J by 3 bases; unmatched bases: 5. This CDR3 has 14 amino acids. Per the germline V gene, CDR1 is SGHRS and CDR2 is YFSETQ. CDR3 in DNA: TGCGCCAGCAGCCGGACAGGGAAGGACACTGAAGCTTTCTTT. Translated: CASSRTGKDTEAFF.

Only a few counts were recorded for this clonotype. The V gene is TRBV6-2 or TRBV6-3, the J gene TRBJ2-3; 13 nucleotides agree with TRBD2. The CDR3 sequence is 16 residues long. V lost 5 bases, J lost 3 bases, and 5 bases stayed unmatched. Germline V gene lookup returns CDR1 MNHEY and CDR2 SVGEGT. The DNA of the CDR3 is TGTGCCAGCAGTACGGGACTAGCGGGGATAACAGATACGCAGTATTTT. Translated: CASSTGLAGITDTQYF.

The chain couples TRBV6-6 to TRBJ1-1; D is unclear. The length of the CDR3 is 13 residues. The germline CDR1 and CDR2 sequences are MNHNY and SVGAGI (reference sequence). Trimming removed 0 bases from V and 7 bases from J, with 9 bases in between. CDR3: CASSYSPVHEAFF. The CDR3 DNA reads as TGTGCCAGCAGTTACTCGCCGGTCCATGAAGCTTTCTTT.

This clonotype has just a few counts. V gene TRBV10-3 combines with J gene TRBJ2-6; D is possibly TRBD1 (6 bases). Germline CDR1 ENHRY, CDR2 SYGVKD. Trimming removed 6 bases from V and 2 bases from J, with 11 bases in between. CDR3 length: 15 amino acids. The CDR3 DNA reads TGTGCCATCAGCGCCACAGGGACTGGGGCCAACGTCCTGACTTTC. Translating gives CAISATGTGANVLTF.

A few counts support this clonotype. The rearrangement joins TRBV6-5 to TRBJ1-4; 7 bases line up with TRBD1. CDR1 is MNHEY, CDR2 SVGAGI, per germline. The CDR3 runs to 14 residues. J was trimmed by 7 bases and V by 5 bases; bases with no gene match: 7. CDR3 in amino acids: CASSRQGRAEKLFF. The DNA for the CDR3 is TGTGCCAGCAGTAGACAGGGCAGGGCTGAAAAACTGTTTTTT.

A few counts support this clonotype. The chain has TRBV15 and TRBJ2-7; 7 positions agree with TRBD1. CDR3 length: 14 residues. Germline CDR1 reads LNHNV; CDR2 reads YYDKDF (reference sequence). After removal of 2 bases from V and 5 bases from J, the junction contained 6 bases not matched to a gene. CDR3 loop: CATSRSGTEHEQYF. In DNA, the CDR3 is TGTGCCACCAGCAGAAGTGGGACAGAACACGAGCAGTACTTC.

This sequence joins TRBV10-3 and TRBJ1-2; D is unclear. The CDR3 consists of 13 residues. Germline CDR1 reads ENHRY; CDR2 reads SYGVKD. Trimming removed 7 bases at V and 3 bases at J, with 12 bases between. In nucleotides, the CDR3 is TGTGCCATCAATGCGGGGTCTGACTATGGCTACACCTTC. This gives the protein CAINAGSDYGYTF.

The sample holds a few counts of this clonotype. The J gene is TRBJ1-1, the V gene TRBV20-1; a weak D match, TRBD1 (5 bases). V lost 3 bases, J lost 3 bases, and 20 bases lay in between. The CDR3 covers 16 residues. Germline V gene lookup returns CDR1 DFQATT and CDR2 SNEGSKA (reference sequence). The CDR3 DNA follows: TGCAGTGCTAGCGGCTGGGGGGGTTCTTTGGACACTGAAGCTTTCTTT. Residues: CSASGWGGSLDTEAFF.